A selection of T cell receptor beta chains follows, all from one sample in a study of blood T cell repertoires in COVID-19. The assay was immunoSEQ multiplex PCR, and TCRdb's table has in-frame clones only and misses some. The sample has roughly 120,000 clones, over 80% seen once. The specimen was peripheral blood. The receptor source for this set is a man aged 25 to 40 with acute or convalescent COVID-19. Both conserved end residues are trimmed from each CDR3.

J gene: TRBJ1-6
V gene: TRBV5-1
CDR3 protein: ASSPGLENSPLH

J gene: TRBJ2-3
V gene: TRBV7-2
CDR3 protein: ASSIRDSLIPTDTQY

J gene: TRBJ2-7
V gene: TRBV19
CDR3 protein: ASSIEFQGPPRNYEQY

J gene: TRBJ1-1
V gene: TRBV7-9
CDR3 protein: ASSLGGVDTEAF

J gene: TRBJ1-1
V gene: TRBV19
CDR3 protein: ASSKGVTEAF

J gene: TRBJ2-1
V gene: TRBV12-3/TRBV12-4
CDR3 protein: ASSLNGRGEQF

J gene: TRBJ2-1
V gene: TRBV13
CDR3 protein: ASRDIAEHNNEQF

J gene: TRBJ2-7
V gene: TRBV7-2
CDR3 protein: ASSFTASTYEQY

J gene: TRBJ1-5
V gene: TRBV20-1
CDR3 protein: SASGFRDPNQPQH

J gene: TRBJ1-1
V gene: TRBV5-6
CDR3 protein: ASSPWDRGRNTEAF

J gene: TRBJ1-6
V gene: TRBV9
CDR3 protein: ASSQSGGDSPLH

J gene: TRBJ2-3
V gene: TRBV19
CDR3 protein: ASSTTGVGTDTQY

J gene: TRBJ1-1
V gene: TRBV10-3
CDR3 protein: AISEAGDNTEAF

J gene: TRBJ2-5
V gene: TRBV7-7
CDR3 protein: ASSPLAGGVETQY

J gene: TRBJ2-1
V gene: TRBV7-3
CDR3 protein: ASSLIFSPGVRNEQF

J gene: TRBJ2-7
V gene: TRBV2
CDR3 protein: ASKESYEQY

J gene: TRBJ1-2
V gene: TRBV19
CDR3 protein: ASSIWGRNYGYT

J gene: TRBJ1-1
V gene: TRBV7-9
CDR3 protein: ASSSRQDEAF

J gene: TRBJ2-7
V gene: TRBV6-5
CDR3 protein: ASSYSRTTYEQY